In this sample, the clone carrying this T cell receptor (beta chain) turned up many times. Its target is unknown. According to the study, TCR beta libraries were built with iRepertoire HTBI primers and CDR3-region Arm-PCR. Original methodology: Samples collectively showed around 56 TRBV and fewer than 15 TRBJ segments. From the multiplex PCR reads, TCRdb called clonotypes with MiXCR, one entry per CDR3 protein. TCRdb, not the authors, supplied the V and J calls. The repertoire holds 400,000 to 500,000 distinct CDR3 sequences, with over 20% as singletons. The sample comes from a study of regulatory T cells in long-lasting Graves disease. General observations from the study: The TCR repertoire of persistent Graves' patients was less diverse than that of newly diagnosed ones.

The germline gives CDR1 SGHRS, CDR2 YFSETQ. The V gene lost 6 bases and the J gene lost 6 bases, with 19 bases spanning the gap. This CDR3 is built from 14 residues. The time point was: persistent/refractory GD, antithyroid drugs over 5 years with positive TRAb. PBMCs provided the RNA from which the TCR library was made. From an endocrinology department in Xi'an, China, came the patients. This TCR derives from a female donor with Graves disease. The sequencing used peripheral blood mononuclear cells (PBMCs), collected when the disease was refractory, from a patient treated with antithyroid drugs. The chain carries TRBV5-1 and TRBJ2-7; D is tentatively TRBD1 or TRBD2 (6 bases each). CDR3 loop: CASTEGGRISEQYF. The DNA for the CDR3 is TGCGCCAGCACCGAGGGGGGTAGAATTTCCGAGCAGTACTTC.